The 13 T cell receptor beta chains in this list originate from one sample, sequenced in a study of shared clonotypes between healthy human individuals. The table came from immunoSEQ multiplex PCR; TCRdb's copy has only in-frame clones and leaves some out. Of over 95,000 clones listed, approximately 44% are singletons. Sequencing was carried out using PBMCs. These receptors came from a woman in her forties in good health. Some clones in this sample may be carry-over from other donors' samples.

By sample share, this clone is medium-sized. This chain links TRBV6-5 with TRBJ2-7; 7 bases match TRBD2. The trim removed 10 bases at V and 6 bases at J, leaving 12 bases unmatched. The CDR3 consists of 13 residues. Germline CDR1 and CDR2: MNHEY and SVGAGI. The CDR3 DNA follows: TGTGCCACCCTTAACGGGAGGCCATGCGAGCAGTACTTC. Its protein product is CATLNGRPCEQYF.

The chain combines TRBV7-2 with TRBJ2-7, with a tentative D call TRBD2 (6 bases). CDR1 and CDR2 from the germline V gene are SGHTA and FQGNSA. Deletions cut 6 bases from V and 4 bases from J, with 16 bases between. The CDR3 length is 14 residues. CDR3 in DNA: TGTGCCAGCAGAAAAACGTCTAGCGTTTACGAGCAGTACTTC. It yields the protein CASRKTSSVYEQYF.

This chain uses TRBV4-2 with TRBJ2-5, with a tentative D call TRBD1 (5 bases). The DNA end is a closer match to TRBJ2-7, so the J assignment may be wrong. The V gene's germline CDR1 is LGHNA and CDR2 YNFKEQ. This CDR3 has 13 amino acids. CDR3 bases: TGTGCCAGCAGCCAAGATAACCAGGGCGAGCAGTACTTC. Its translation: CASSQDNQGEQYF.

This clone was recorded once. At the DNA level, this CDR3 is encoded by other sequences in the same sample as well. The chain couples TRBV7-9 to TRBJ2-1; D is undetermined. Germline-derived CDR1 and CDR2 are SEHNR and FQNEAQ (reference sequence). The CDR3 sequence is 13 residues long. Between the trimmed V and J ends, which lost 1 base and 4 bases, there was a span of 5 bases. CDR3 residues: CASSLGRYNEQFF. The CDR3 DNA is TGTGCCAGCAGCTTAGGACGGTACAATGAGCAGTTCTTC.

This clone was detected a few times. CDR3 coding DNA: TGTGCCAGCAGGGTAGGGTTGAACTATGGCTACACCTTC. Residues: CASRVGLNYGYTF. This chain uses TRBV28 with TRBJ1-2; D gene uncertain. CDR1 is MDHEN and CDR2 is SYDVKM in the germline V gene. The V end was cut by 6 bases, the J end by 2 bases, with 10 bases between. The CDR3 loop spans 13 amino acids.

The chain links TRBV5-1 to TRBJ2-7, with a tentative D call TRBD1 (7 bases). This CDR3 is built from 15 residues. With 4 bases removed from V and 0 bases from J, the gap between germline ends came to 14 bases. Germline V gives CDR1 SGHRS, CDR2 YFSETQ. CDR3: CASSPAGQSSYEQYF. The DNA for the CDR3 is TGCGCCAGCAGCCCCGCGGGACAGAGCTCCTACGAGCAGTACTTC.

This clone has a single count. This chain connects TRBV7-9 to TRBJ1-5, with D uncertain. The V end was cut by 4 bases, the J end by 5 bases, with 6 bases between. The CDR3 is 12 residues long. Germline V gives CDR1 SEHNR, CDR2 FQNEAQ (reference sequence). The CDR3 nucleotides are TGTGCCAGCAGCTCCCCCGATCAGCCCCAGCATTTT. Translation gives CASSSPDQPQHF.

The chain links TRBV29-1 to TRBJ2-5; 9 bases map to TRBD2. Germline V gene lookup returns CDR1 SQVTM and CDR2 ANQGSEA. The CDR3 runs to 14 residues. After removal of 7 bases from V and 4 bases from J, the junction contained 10 bases not matched to a gene. CDR3 nucleotide sequence: TGCAGCGCCGAGTGGCTAGCGGGAACAGAGACCCAGTACTTC. It translates to CSAEWLAGTETQYF. Filled out from reference TRBV29-1 and TRBJ2-5, the complete variable domain reads SAVISQKPSRDICQRGTSLTIQCQVDSQVTMMFWYRQQPGQSLTLIATANQGSEATYESGFVIDKFPISRPNLTFSTLTVSNMSPEDSSIYLCSAEWLAGTETQYFGPGTRLLVL.

J is TRBJ2-3 and V is TRBV5-1; weak D call: TRBD2 (6 bases). Trimming took off 0 bases at V and 6 bases at J, with 14 bases between the two ends. Germline assignment: CDR1 SGHRS and CDR2 YFSETQ. The CDR3 length is 15 residues. CDR3 sequence reads: CASSLGSGVGDTQYF. DNA of the CDR3: TGCGCCAGCAGCTTGGGTAGCGGCGTAGGGGATACGCAGTATTTT.

With regard to this clone: This likely came from a read error, as a far larger clone is one base away. V is TRBV29-1 and J is TRBJ1-2; D ambiguous. Germline loops: CDR1 SQVTM, CDR2 ANQGSEA. CDR3 length: 11 residues. The CDR3 spells CSESSNYDYTF. The CDR3, as DNA: TGCAGCGAGTCCTCAAACTATGACTACACCTTC.

Note on this clone: A much larger clone is a single base away; this may be a read error. The rearrangement links TRBV6-5 to TRBJ2-1, with D possibly being TRBD1 (6 bases). CDR1 MNHEY and CDR2 SVGAGI come from the germline V gene. V lost 0 bases and J lost 8, with 14 bases in between. The CDR3 is 15 amino acids. This CDR3 reads CASSYSRQGHDEQFF. In nucleotides, the CDR3 is TGTGCCAGCAGTTACTCTCGCCAGGGACACGATGAGCAGTTCTTC.

This clone appeared a few times. The gene calls are TRBV19 and TRBJ1-5; no firm D call. Germline assignment: CDR1 LNHDA and CDR2 SQIVND (reference sequence). The CDR3 is made up of 14 amino acids. Trimming took off 7 bases at V and 3 bases at J, with 13 bases between the two ends. The CDR3 DNA reads as TGTGCCAGTAACGGCCAGAATTCCAATCAGCCCCAGCATTTT. Protein sequence: CASNGQNSNQPQHF.

The V gene is TRBV7-9, the J gene TRBJ1-5; 8 bases line up with TRBD1. This CDR3 spans 15 amino acids. V lost 1 base and J lost 7; bases outside the gene matches: 6. Germline V gene lookup returns CDR1 SEHNR and CDR2 FQNEAQ (reference sequence). The CDR3, as DNA: TGTGCCAGCAGCTTAGACCCGGACAGGGACCAGCCCCAGCATTTT. Protein product: CASSLDPDRDQPQHF.